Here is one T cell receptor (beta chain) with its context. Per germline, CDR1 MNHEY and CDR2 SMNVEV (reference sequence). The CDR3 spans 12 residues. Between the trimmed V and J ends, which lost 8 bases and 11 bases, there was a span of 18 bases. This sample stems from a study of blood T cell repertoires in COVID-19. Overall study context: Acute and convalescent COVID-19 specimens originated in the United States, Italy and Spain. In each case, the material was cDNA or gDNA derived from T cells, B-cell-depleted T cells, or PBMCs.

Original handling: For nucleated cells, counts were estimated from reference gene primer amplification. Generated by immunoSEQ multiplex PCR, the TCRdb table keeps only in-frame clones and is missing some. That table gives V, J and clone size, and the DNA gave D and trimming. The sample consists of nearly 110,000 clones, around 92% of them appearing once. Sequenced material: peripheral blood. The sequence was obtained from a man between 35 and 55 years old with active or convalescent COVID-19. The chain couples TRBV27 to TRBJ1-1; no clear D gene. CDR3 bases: TGTGCCAGCCTTAACCTAGGAGCGGAGGCTTTCTTT. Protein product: CASLNLGAEAFF.